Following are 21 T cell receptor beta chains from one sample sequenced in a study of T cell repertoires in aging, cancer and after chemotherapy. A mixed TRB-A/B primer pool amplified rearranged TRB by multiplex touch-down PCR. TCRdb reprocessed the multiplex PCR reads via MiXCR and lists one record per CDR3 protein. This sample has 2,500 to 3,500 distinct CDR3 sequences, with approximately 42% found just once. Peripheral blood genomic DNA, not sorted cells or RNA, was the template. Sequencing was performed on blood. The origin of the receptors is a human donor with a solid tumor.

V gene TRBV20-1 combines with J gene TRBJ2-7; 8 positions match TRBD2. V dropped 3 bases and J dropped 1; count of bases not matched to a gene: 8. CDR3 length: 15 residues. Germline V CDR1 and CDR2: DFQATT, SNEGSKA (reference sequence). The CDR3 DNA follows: TGCAGTGCTAGGGACCCTAGCGGGCCTTCCTACGAGCAGTACTTC. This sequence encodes CSARDPSGPSYEQYF.

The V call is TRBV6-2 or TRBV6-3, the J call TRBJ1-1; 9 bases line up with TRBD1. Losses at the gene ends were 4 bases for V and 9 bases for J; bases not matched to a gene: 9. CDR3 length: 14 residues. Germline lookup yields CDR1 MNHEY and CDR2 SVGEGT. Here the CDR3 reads CASSLEQGAPKAFF. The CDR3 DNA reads TGTGCCAGCAGTTTGGAACAGGGGGCCCCTAAAGCTTTCTTT.

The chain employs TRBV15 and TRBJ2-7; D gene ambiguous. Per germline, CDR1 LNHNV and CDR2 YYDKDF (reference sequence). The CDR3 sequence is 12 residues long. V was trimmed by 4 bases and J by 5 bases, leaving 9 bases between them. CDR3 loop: CATSTAWDEQYF. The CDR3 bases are TGTGCCACCAGCACAGCGTGGGACGAGCAGTACTTC.

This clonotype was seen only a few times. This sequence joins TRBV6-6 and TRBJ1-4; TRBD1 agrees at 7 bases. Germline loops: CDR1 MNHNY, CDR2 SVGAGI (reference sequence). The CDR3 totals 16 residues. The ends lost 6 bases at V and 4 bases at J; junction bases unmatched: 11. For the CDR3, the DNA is TGTGCCAGCAGCCCTCCCAAGACAGGGAGTAATGAAAAACTGTTTTTT. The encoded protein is CASSPPKTGSNEKLFF.

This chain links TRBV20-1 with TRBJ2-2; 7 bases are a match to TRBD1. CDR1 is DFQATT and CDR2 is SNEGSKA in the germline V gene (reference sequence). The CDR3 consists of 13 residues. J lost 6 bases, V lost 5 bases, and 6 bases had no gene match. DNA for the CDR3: TGCAGTGCTGCCCCGACAGGGCCCGGGGAGCTGTTTTTT. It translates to CSAAPTGPGELFF.

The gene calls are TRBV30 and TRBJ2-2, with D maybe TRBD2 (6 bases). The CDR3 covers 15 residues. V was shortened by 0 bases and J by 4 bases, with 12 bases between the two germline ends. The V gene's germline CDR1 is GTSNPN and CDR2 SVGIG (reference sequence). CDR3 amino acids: CAWSVLGAGTGELFF. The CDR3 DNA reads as TGTGCCTGGAGTGTATTAGGAGCGGGCACCGGGGAGCTGTTTTTT.

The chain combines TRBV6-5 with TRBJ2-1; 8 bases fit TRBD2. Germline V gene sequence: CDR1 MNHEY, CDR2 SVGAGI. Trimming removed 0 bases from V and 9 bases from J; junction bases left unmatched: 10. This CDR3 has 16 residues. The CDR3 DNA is TGTGCCAGCAGTTACTCGCGGGGGGTGGGCCGCGGTGAGCAGTTCTTC. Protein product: CASSYSRGVGRGEQFF.

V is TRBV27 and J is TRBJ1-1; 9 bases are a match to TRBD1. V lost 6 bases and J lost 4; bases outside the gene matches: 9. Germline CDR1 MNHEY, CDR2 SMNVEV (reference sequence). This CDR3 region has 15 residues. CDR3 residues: CASRSRTGASTEAFF. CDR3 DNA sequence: TGTGCCAGCAGATCCCGGACAGGGGCGAGCACTGAAGCTTTCTTT.

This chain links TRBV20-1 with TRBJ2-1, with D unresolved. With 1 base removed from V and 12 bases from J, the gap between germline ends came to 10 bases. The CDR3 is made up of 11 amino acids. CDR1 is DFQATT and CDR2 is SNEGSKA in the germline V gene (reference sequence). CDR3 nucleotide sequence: TGCAGTGCTAGAGGGCTTGAAGGGCAGTTCTTC. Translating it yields CSARGLEGQFF.

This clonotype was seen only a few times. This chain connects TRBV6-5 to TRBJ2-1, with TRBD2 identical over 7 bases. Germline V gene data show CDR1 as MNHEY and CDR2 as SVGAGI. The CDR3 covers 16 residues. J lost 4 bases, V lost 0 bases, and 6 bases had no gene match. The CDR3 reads CASSYSMASGYNEQFF. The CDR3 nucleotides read TGTGCCAGCAGTTACTCGATGGCTAGCGGATACAATGAGCAGTTCTTC.

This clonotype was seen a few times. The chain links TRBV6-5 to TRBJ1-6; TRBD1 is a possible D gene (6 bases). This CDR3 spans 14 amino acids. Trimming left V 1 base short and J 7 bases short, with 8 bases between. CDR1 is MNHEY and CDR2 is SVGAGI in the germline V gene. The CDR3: CASSYYRENSPLHF. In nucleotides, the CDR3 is TGTGCCAGCAGTTACTACAGGGAGAATTCACCCCTCCACTTT.

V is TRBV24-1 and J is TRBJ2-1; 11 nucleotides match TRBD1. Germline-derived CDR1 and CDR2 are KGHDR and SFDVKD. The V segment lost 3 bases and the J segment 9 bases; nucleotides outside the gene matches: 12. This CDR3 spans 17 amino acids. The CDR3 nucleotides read TGTGCCACCAGTGATCAGTTCGCGGGACAGGGGGGGAGTGAGCAGTTCTTC. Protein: CATSDQFAGQGGSEQFF.

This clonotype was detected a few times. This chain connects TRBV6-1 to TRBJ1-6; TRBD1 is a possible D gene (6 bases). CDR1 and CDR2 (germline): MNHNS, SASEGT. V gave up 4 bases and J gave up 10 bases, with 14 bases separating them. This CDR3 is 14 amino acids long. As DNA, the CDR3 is TGTGCCAGCAGTGGGTCAGGGGTTTTGTCACCCCTCCACTTT. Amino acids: CASSGSGVLSPLHF.

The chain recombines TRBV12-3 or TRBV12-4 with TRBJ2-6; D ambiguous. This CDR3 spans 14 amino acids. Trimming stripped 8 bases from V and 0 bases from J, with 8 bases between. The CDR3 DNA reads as TGTGCCAGCTGCCTGTCCTCTGGGGCCAACGTCCTGACTTTC. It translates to CASCLSSGANVLTF.

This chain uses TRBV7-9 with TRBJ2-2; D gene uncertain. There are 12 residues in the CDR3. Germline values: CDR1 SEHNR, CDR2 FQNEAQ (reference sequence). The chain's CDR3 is CAGLANTGELFF. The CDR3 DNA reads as TGTGCTGGCCTAGCGAACACCGGGGAGCTGTTTTTT.

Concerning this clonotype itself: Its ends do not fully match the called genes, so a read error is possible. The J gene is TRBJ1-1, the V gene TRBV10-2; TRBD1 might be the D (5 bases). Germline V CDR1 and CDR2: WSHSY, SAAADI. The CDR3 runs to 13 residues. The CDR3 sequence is CASSYSREREVFF. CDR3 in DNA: TGTGCCAGCAGTTACTCCAGGGAGCGGGAGGTTTTCTTT.

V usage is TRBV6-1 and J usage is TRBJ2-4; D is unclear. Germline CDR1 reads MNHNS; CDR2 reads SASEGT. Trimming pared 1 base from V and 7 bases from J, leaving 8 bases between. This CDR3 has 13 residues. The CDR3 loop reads CASSEVRANIQYF. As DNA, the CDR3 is TGTGCCAGCAGTGAAGTACGGGCGAACATTCAGTACTTC.

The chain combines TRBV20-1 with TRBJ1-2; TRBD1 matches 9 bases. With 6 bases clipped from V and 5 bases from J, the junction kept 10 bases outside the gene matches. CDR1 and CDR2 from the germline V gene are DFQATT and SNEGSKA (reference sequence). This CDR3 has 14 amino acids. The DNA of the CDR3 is TGCAGTGCCTGGACCGGGACAGGGCGGTATGGCTACACCTTC. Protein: CSAWTGTGRYGYTF.

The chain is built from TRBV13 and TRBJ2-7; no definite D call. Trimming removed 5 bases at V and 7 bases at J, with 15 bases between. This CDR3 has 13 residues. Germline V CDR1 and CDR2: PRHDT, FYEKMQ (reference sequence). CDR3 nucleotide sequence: TGTGCCAGCAGCCTAAACCTATTGGGGGAGCAGTACTTC. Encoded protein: CASSLNLLGEQYF.

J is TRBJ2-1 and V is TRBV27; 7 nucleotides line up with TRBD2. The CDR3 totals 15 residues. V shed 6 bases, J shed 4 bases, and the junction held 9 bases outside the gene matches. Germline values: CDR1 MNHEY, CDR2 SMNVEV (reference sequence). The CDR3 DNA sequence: TGTGCCAGCAGACCCTCTCTGGGGGGGTACAATGAGCAGTTCTTC. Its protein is CASRPSLGGYNEQFF.

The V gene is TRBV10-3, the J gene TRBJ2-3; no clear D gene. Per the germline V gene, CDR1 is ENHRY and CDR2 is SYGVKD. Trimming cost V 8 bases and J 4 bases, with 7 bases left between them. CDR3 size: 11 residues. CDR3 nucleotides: TGTGCCATCGGAGTCCCAGATACGCAGTATTTT. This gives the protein CAIGVPDTQYF.